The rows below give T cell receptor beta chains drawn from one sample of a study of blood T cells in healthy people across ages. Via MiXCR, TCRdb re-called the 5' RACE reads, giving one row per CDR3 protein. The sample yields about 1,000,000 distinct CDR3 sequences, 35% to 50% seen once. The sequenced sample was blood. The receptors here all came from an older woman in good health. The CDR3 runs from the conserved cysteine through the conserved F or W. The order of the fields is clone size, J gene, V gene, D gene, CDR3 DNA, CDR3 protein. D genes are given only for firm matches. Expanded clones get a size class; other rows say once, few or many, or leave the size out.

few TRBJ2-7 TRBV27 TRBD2 TGTGCCAGCAGTTCCCCCGGGACTAGCGGGTTATCCTACGAGCAGTACTTC CASSSPGTSGLSYEQYF
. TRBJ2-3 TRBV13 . TGTGCCAGTCACCCAGAAGGAGTCTTATCCACAGATACGCAGTATTTT CASHPEGVLSTDTQYF
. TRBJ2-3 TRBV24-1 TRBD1 TGTGCCACCAGTGTTGGGACAGGGTTAGATACGCAGTATTTT CATSVGTGLDTQYF
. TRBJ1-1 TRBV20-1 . TGCAGTGCTATAGCTGGGACACAGAACACTGAAGCTTTCTTT CSAIAGTQNTEAFF
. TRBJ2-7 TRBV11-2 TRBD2 TGTGCCAGCAGCTTAGGCGCCCTAGCGGGAGGATCCTACGAGCAGTACTTC CASSLGALAGGSYEQYF
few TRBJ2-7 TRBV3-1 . TGTGCCAGCAGCCAAGACCGAACAGGGTCCTACGAGCAGTACTTC CASSQDRTGSYEQYF
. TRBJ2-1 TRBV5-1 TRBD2 TGCGCCAGCATCGGAGGAGCGGGAGGGGGTAATGAGCAGTTCTTC CASIGGAGGGNEQFF
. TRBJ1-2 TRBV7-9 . TGTGCCAGCGGCCTATCGGGAACGGCTGGTCTGTCCTATGGCTACACCTTC CASGLSGTAGLSYGYTF
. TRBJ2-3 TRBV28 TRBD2 TGTGCCAGCAGTCCGATAGCGGGAGGCACAGATACGCAGTATTTT CASSPIAGGTDTQYF
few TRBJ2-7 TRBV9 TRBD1 TGTGCCAGCAGCGTAGGAATCAGGACAGGGGACGAGCAGTACTTC CASSVGIRTGDEQYF
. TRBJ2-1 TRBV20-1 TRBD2 TGCAGTGCTAGACAACCGGGACAGGGGGGACTAGCGGGAGGGCCGAATGAGCAGTTCTTC CSARQPGQGGLAGGPNEQFF
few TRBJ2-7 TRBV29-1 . TGCAGCGTTGATACTCAGGGCACGAACGAGCAGTACTTC CSVDTQGTNEQYF
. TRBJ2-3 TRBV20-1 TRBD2 TGCAGTGCTAAGATAGCGGGAGATACGCAGTATTTT CSAKIAGDTQYF
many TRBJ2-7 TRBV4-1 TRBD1 TGCGCCAGCAGCCAAGACCGACAGGGTCTCTACGAGCAGTACTTC CASSQDRQGLYEQYF
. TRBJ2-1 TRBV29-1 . TGCAGCGGGGGTTGGATCCATGAGCAGTTCTTC CSGGWIHEQFF
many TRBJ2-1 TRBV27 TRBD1 TGTGCCAGCAGTCACAGACCGGGACAGGGTATCAATGAGCAGTTCTTC CASSHRPGQGINEQFF
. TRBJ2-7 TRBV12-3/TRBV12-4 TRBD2 TGTGCCAGCAGTCCCTCCGCCTTAGCGGGAAGACCCTACGAGCAGTACTTC CASSPSALAGRPYEQYF
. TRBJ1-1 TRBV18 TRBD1 TGTGCCAGCTCACCTGTGGACAGGGACACTGAAGCTTTCTTT CASSPVDRDTEAFF
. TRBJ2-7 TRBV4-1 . TGCGCCAGCAGCCATCGACTCTCCTACGAGCAGTACTTC CASSHRLSYEQYF
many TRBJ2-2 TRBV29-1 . TGCAGCGCGGACACTACGAACACCGGGGAGCTGTTTTTT CSADTTNTGELFF
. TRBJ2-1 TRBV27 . TGTGCCAGCAGTTTCGTACCTCTCTGGGCTTCCTACAATGAGCAGTTCTTC CASSFVPLWASYNEQFF
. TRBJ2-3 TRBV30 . TGTGCCTGGAGTGGCACCCGACCGCAGTATTTT CAWSGTRPQYF
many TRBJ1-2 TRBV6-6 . TGTGCCAGCGGGGGGGTAGTTGGCTACACCTTC CASGGVVGYTF
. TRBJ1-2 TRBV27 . TGTGCCAGCAAAACAGTAGCTAACTATGGCTACACCTTC CASKTVANYGYTF
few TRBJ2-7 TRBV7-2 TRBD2 TGTGCCAGCAGCTTAGTGGGAACTAGCGGAGGCGAGCAGTACTTC CASSLVGTSGGEQYF
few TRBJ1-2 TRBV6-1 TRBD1 TGTGCCAGCGCAGGGGGCTTGAGGGGCTACACCTTC CASAGGLRGYTF
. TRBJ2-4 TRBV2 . TGTGCCAGCAGCCCTACCGCTGTAGCCAAAAACATTCAGTACTTC CASSPTAVAKNIQYF
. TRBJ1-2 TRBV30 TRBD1 TGTGCCTGGAGTGGACAGGGGACCCTAGCTAACTATGGCTACACCTTC CAWSGQGTLANYGYTF
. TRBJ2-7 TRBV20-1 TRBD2 TGCAGTGCTAGGGACGCCATCACTAGCGGGGAAACCTACGAGCAGTACTTC CSARDAITSGETYEQYF
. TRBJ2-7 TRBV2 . TGTGCCAGCCTGCGTCCCTCCTACGAGCAGTACTTC CASLRPSYEQYF
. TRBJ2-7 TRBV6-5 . TGTGCCAGCAGTTACCTGTCGAGCTCCTACGAGCAGTACTTC CASSYLSSSYEQYF
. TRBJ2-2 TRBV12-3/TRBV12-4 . TGTGCCAGCAGCCGATCCGGGGGGCAAATGAACACCGGGGAGCTGTTTTTT CASSRSGGQMNTGELFF
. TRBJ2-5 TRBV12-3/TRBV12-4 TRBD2 TGTGCCAGCAGTCCGGAGACTAGCGGGAGGGCCGCAGAGACCCAGTACTTC CASSPETSGRAAETQYF
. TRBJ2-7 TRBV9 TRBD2 TGTGCCAGCAGCGCCGGGGGGGGACTAGCGGGAGACGAGCAGTACTTC CASSAGGGLAGDEQYF
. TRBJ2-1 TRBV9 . TGTGCCAGCAGCGCCGGGACCACGCAGTTCTTC CASSAGTTQFF
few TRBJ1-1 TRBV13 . TGTGCCAGCATAAGGGGGGGCGAAGCTTTCTTT CASIRGGEAFF
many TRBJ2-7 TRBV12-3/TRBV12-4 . TGTGCCAGCAGTTTCGGCGGTGACGAGCAGTACTTC CASSFGGDEQYF
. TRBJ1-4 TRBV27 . TGTGCCAGCAGGCGGACACCGAATGAAAAACTGTTTTTT CASRRTPNEKLFF
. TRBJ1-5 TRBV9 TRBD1 TGTGCCAGCAGCGCCTCTGGACAGGGCGGGCAGCCCCAGCATTTT CASSASGQGGQPQHF
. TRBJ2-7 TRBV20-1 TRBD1 TGCAGTGCTTGGACAGGGGCTTCCTACGAGCAGTACTTC CSAWTGASYEQYF
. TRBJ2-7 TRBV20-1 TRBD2 TGCAGTGCTCTTGGACTAGCGGGAGTTTCCTCCTACGAGCAGTACTTC CSALGLAGVSSYEQYF
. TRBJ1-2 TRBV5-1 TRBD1 TGCGCCAGCAGCTTGGAGGCAGGGGGGATTGGCTACACCTTC CASSLEAGGIGYTF
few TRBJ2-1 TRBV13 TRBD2 TGTGCCAGCAGCCATAGCGGGAGGGACTACAATGAGCAGTTCTTC CASSHSGRDYNEQFF
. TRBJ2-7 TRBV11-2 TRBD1 TGTGCCAGCAGCTTAGTTTTCGGGACAGGGGCCTACGAGCAGTACTTC CASSLVFGTGAYEQYF
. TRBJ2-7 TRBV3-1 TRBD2 TGTGCCAGCCAGCGGGGGCCCCACGAGCAGTACTTC CASQRGPHEQYF
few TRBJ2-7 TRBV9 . TGTGCCAGCAGCGTAAGACCGGGGAGTCTGGAGCAGTACTTC CASSVRPGSLEQYF
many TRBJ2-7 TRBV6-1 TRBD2 TGTGCCAGCAGTCTTACCCTAGCGGGAGGTGGCGAGCAGTACTTC CASSLTLAGGGEQYF
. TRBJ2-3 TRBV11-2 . TGTGCCAGCAGCCTCCGGGACGGGAGCACAGATACGCAGTATTTT CASSLRDGSTDTQYF
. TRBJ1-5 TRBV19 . TGTGCCGGGGGACACGTCGGTCAGCCCCAGCATTTT CAGGHVGQPQHF
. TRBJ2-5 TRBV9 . TGTGCCAGCAGCGTAGCTATTAACAATGAGCAGTACTTC CASSVAINNEQYF
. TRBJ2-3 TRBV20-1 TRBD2 TGCAGTGCTAGAGGGACTAGCGGCGCGGATTATACGCAGTATTTT CSARGTSGADYTQYF
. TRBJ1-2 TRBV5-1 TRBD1 TGCGCCAGCAGCCCCGGACAGGGAGGAGATGGCTACACCTTC CASSPGQGGDGYTF
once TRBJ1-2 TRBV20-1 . TGCAGTGCTACTCCTGGCGGACGACCTAACTATGGCTACACCTTC CSATPGGRPNYGYTF